This TCR beta chain was sequenced for a study of glioma-infiltrating T cells after dendritic cell vaccination. Stated time point: after dendritic cell vaccination, including at tumor progression/relapse. This CDR3 is 13 amino acids long. V shed 0 bases and J shed 1 base, with 3 bases lying between them. Germline V gene sequence: CDR1 LNHDA, CDR2 SQIVND (reference sequence). Assay used: immunoSEQ multiplex PCR; TCRdb lists only in-frame clones, some missing. The data hold about 24,000 clones, with approximately 89% observed a single time. The input for sequencing was blood, taken after dendritic cell vaccination. This sequence originates from a human donor with glioblastoma. The chain combines TRBV19 with TRBJ2-5; unclear D gene. The CDR3, as DNA: TGTGCCAGTAGTATAGACAGCCAAGAGACCCAGTACTTC. It codes for CASSIDSQETQYF.